This TCR beta chain was found in a study of blood T cell repertoires in COVID-19. Study summary: Samples representing acute and convalescent COVID-19 were sourced from the United States, Italy and Spain. The analysed material was cDNA or gDNA that came from T cells, B-cell-depleted T cells, or PBMCs.

The germline V gene encodes CDR1 LNHDA and CDR2 SQIVND (reference sequence). Trimming cost V 6 bases and J 10 bases; bases outside gene matches: 9. The CDR3 consists of 15 residues. Original processing methods: Estimated nucleated cell counts came from reference gene primer amplification. Data came from immunoSEQ multiplex PCR; TCRdb stores just in-frame clones and leaves some out. Clonal size and the V and J genes are those of that table, whereas D and trimming came from the DNA. Of 25,000 to 40,000 clones listed, around nine tenths are singletons. The source of this sequence is a human donor with active COVID-19. The donor label of this sample is uncertain. The sample taken for sequencing was peripheral blood. The rearrangement links TRBV19 to TRBJ2-1; TRBD2 aligns across 13 bases. The CDR3 loop is CASSPTSGGAWEQFF. In DNA form, the CDR3 reads TGTGCCAGTAGCCCTACTAGCGGGGGGGCTTGGGAGCAGTTCTTC.